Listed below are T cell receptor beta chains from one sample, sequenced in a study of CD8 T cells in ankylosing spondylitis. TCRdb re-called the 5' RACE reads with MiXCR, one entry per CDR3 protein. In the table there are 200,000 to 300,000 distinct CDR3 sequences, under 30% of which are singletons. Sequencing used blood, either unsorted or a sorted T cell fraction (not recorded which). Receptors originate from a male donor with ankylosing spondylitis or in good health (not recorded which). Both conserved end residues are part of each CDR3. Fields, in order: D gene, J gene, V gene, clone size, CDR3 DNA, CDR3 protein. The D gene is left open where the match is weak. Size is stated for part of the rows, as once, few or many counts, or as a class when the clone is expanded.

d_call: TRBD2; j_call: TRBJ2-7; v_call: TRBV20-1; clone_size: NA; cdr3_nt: TGCAGTGCTAGCCCTATAGGACTAGTTGAGAGAGAGCAGTACTTC; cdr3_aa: CSASPIGLVEREQYF
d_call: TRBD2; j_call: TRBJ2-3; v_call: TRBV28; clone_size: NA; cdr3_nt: TGTGCCAGCAGTTCCCAGGGCGGGGGGAACACAGATACGCAGTATTTT; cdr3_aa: CASSSQGGGNTDTQYF
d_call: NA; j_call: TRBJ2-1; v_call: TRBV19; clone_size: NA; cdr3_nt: TGTGCCAGTAGACATCCGGGACGGAACTACAATGAGCAGTTCTTC; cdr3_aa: CASRHPGRNYNEQFF
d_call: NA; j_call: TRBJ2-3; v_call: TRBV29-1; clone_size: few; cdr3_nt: TGCAGCGTTGGTACGACAGCGGGAGATACGCAGTATTTT; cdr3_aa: CSVGTTAGDTQYF
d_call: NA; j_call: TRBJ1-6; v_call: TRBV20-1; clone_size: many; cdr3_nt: TGCAGTGCTAGAGCTCCCGGGCAACCGGACCTCCACTTT; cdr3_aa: CSARAPGQPDLHF
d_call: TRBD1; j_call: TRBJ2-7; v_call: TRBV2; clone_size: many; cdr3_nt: TGTGCCAGCAAGCAGACAGGGCGAATCTACGAGCAGTACTTC; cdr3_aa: CASKQTGRIYEQYF
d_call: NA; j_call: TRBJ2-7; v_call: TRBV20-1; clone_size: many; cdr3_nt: TGCAGTGCTAGAGATTACAGCCGGACCTACGAGCAGTACTTC; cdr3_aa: CSARDYSRTYEQYF
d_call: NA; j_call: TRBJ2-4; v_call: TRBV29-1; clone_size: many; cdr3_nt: TGCAGCGTTGAGTTAGGCAAAAACATTCAGTACTTC; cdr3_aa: CSVELGKNIQYF
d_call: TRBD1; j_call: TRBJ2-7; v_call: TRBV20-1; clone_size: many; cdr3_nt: TGCAGTGCCGACCCGGGACAGTCCTACGAGCAGTACTTC; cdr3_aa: CSADPGQSYEQYF
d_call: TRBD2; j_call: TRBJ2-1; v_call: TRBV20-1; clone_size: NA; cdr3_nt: TGCAGTGCTTCCTCCGGGACTAGCGGGGGGGCAGGGCAGTTCTTC; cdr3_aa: CSASSGTSGGAGQFF
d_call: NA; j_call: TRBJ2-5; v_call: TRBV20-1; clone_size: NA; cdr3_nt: TGCAGTGCCCGAAGGGTTATGGAGACCCAGTACTTC; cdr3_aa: CSARRVMETQYF
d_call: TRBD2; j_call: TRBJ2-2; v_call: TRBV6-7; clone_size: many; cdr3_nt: TGTGCCAGCAGCCCCTTCGGGGGGTACACCGGGGAGCTGTTTTTT; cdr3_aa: CASSPFGGYTGELFF
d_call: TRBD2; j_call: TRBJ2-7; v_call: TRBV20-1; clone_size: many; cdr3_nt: TGCAGTGCTAGAGATACTAGCGGGGGACTGTTTTCCTACGAGCAGTACTTC; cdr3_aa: CSARDTSGGLFSYEQYF
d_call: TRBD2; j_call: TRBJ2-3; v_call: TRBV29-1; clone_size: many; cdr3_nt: TGCAGCGTTGAGGGTAGCGGGGTCGGTACGCAGTATTTT; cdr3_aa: CSVEGSGVGTQYF
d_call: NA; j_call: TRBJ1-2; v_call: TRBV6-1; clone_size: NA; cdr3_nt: TGTGCCAGCAGTAACGCGGGGAGGTATGGCTACACCTTC; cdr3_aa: CASSNAGRYGYTF
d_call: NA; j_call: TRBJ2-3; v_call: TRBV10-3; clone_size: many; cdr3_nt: TGTGCCATCAGTGAGGTTGCGGCAAACACAGATACGCAGTATTTT; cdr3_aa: CAISEVAANTDTQYF
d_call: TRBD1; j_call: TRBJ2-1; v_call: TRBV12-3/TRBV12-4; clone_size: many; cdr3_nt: TGTGCCAGCAGACGGACAGGGGCTTACAATGAGCAGTTCTTC; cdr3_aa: CASRRTGAYNEQFF
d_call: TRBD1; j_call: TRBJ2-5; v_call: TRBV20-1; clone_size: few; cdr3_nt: TGCAGTGCACCTGGACAGGGTCAAAAACAAGAGACCCAGTATTTC; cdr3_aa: CSAPGQGQKQETQYF
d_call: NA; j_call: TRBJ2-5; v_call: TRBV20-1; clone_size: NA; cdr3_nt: TGCAGTGCTAGAGCGATCTCAGGGGGGTCTGGAGAGACCCAGTACTTC; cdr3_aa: CSARAISGGSGETQYF
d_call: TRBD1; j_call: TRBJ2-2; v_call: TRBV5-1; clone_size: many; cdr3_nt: TGCGCCAGCAACCCGACAGGGGCGAACACCGGGGAGCTGTTTTTT; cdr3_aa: CASNPTGANTGELFF
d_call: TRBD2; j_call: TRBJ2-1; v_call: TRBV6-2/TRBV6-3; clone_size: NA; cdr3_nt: TGTGCCAGCAGTTATAAGCGGGGGGATTACAATGAGCAGTTCTTC; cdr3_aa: CASSYKRGDYNEQFF
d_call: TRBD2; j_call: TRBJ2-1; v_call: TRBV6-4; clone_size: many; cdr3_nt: TGTGCCAGCAGTCCGAGACCGGGACTAGCGGGGGGGTACAATGAGCAGTTCTTC; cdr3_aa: CASSPRPGLAGGYNEQFF
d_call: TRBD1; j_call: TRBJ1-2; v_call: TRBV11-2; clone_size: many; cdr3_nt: TGTGCCAGCAGCTTAGAGTTTACAGGGGGCTATGGCTACACCTTC; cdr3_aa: CASSLEFTGGYGYTF
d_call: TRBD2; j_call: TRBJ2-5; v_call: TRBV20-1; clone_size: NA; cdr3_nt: TGCAGTGCTAGAGATAGCGGGGCAGAGACCCAGTACTTC; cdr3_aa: CSARDSGAETQYF
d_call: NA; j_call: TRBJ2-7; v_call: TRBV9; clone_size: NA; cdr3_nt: TGTGCCAGCAGCGTAGGGTTAGCTGGGTCCTACGAGCAGTACTTC; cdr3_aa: CASSVGLAGSYEQYF
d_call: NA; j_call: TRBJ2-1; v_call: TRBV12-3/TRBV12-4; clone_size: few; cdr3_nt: TGTGCCAGCAGCCCACCCAGACAGGAAAGTGTCCACAATGAGCAGTTCTTC; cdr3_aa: CASSPPRQESVHNEQFF
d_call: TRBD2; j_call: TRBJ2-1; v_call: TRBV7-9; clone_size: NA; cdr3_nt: TGTGCCAGCAGCTTCCGGGACTACACCTACAATGAGCAGTTCTTC; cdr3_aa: CASSFRDYTYNEQFF
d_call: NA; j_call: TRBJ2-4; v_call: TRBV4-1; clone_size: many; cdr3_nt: TGCGCCAGCAGCCAAGAGACGGGCCGAGTAGCCAAAAACATTCAGTACTTC; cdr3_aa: CASSQETGRVAKNIQYF
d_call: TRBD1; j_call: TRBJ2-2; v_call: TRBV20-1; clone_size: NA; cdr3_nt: TGCAGTGCTAGAGGGGGACAGGGGGCTAACACCGGGGAGCTGTTTTTT; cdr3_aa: CSARGGQGANTGELFF
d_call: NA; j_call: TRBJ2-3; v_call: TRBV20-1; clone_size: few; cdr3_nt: TGCAGTGCTAGAGAGGACACAGATACGCAGTATTTT; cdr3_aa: CSAREDTDTQYF
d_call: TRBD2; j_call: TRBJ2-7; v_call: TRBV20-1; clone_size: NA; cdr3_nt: TGCAGTGCTAGGGGGACTAGCGGGATCTACGAGCAGTACTTC; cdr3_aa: CSARGTSGIYEQYF
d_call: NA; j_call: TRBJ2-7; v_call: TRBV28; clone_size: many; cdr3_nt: TGTGCCAGCAGCCCGCAGGGGCCCGCCTACGAGCAGTACTTC; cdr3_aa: CASSPQGPAYEQYF
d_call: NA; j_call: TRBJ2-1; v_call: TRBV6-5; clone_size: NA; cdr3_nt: TGTGCCAGCAGTTACACCTGGGCCCGGAGTAGGAATGAGCAGTTCTTC; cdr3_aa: CASSYTWARSRNEQFF
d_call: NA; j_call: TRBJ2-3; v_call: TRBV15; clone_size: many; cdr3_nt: TGTGCCACCAGCAGCCGCGGCAAGGATACGCAGTATTTT; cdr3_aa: CATSSRGKDTQYF
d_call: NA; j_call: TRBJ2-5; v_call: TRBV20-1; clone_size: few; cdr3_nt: TGCAGTGCACACTCATCCCCCGGGGAGACCCAGTACTTC; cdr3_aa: CSAHSSPGETQYF
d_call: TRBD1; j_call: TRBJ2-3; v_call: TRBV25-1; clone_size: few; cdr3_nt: TGTGCCAGCAGTGAATACCCAGGGGGAGGCACAGATACGCAGTATTTT; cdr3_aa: CASSEYPGGGTDTQYF
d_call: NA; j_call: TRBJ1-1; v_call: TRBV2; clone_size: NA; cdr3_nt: TGTGCCAGCAAGCCGATCCGGGGCGGGGACACTGAAGCTTTCTTT; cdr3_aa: CASKPIRGGDTEAFF
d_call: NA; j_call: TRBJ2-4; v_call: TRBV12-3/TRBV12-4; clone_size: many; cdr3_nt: TGTGCCAGCAGAGAGGGGGCCAAAAACATTCAGTACTTC; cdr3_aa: CASREGAKNIQYF
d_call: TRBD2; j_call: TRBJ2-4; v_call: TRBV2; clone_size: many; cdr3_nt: TGTGCCAGCAACATCCGGGGGGGAGCCAAAAACATTCAGTACTTC; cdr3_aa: CASNIRGGAKNIQYF
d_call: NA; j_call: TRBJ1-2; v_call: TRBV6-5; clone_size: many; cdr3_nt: TGTGCCAGCAGTTACTCGGGCGGGTATGGCTACACCTTC; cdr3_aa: CASSYSGGYGYTF
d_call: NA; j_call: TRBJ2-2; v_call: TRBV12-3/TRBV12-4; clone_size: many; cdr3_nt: TGTGCCAGCAGTTTCTCCACGAAGAACACCGGGGAGCTGTTTTTT; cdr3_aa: CASSFSTKNTGELFF
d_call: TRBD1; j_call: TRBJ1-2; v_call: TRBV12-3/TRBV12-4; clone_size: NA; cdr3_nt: TGTGCCAGCAGTTTCTCCGGGACAGCGGATGGCTACACCTTC; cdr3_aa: CASSFSGTADGYTF
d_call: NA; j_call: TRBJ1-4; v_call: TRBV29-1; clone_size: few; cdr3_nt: TGCAGCGTTGGAGGCGCTAATGAAAAACTGTTTTTT; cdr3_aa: CSVGGANEKLFF
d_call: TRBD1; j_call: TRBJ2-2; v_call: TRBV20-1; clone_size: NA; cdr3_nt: TGCAGTGCTAGACAAATTTCGACAGGGGGTGCCGGGGAGCTGTTTTTT; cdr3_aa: CSARQISTGGAGELFF
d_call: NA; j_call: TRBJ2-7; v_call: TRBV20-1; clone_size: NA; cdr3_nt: TGCAGTGCTCTCCTTGAGACCTACGAGCAGTACTTC; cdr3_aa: CSALLETYEQYF